Each of the 9 T cell receptor beta chains below was sequenced from the same sample in a study of CD8 T cells in ankylosing spondylitis. Study-wide results and limits: Among TCR beta sequences, a motif of fewer than 10 highly homologous variants appeared characteristic of ankylosing spondylitis blood.

Their cognate antigens are unknown. TCRdb recomputed calls from the 5' RACE reads with MiXCR, one row per CDR3 protein. Here the sample spans over 700,000 distinct CDR3 sequences, 15% to 20% being singletons. The source material was blood, either unsorted or a sorted T cell fraction (not recorded which). These receptors all stem from a male donor with ankylosing spondylitis.

This chain uses TRBV4-2 with TRBJ2-7; D gene ambiguous. The CDR3 sequence is 14 residues long. CDR1 is LGHNA, CDR2 YNFKEQ, per germline. Trimming removed 0 bases at V and 0 bases at J, with 6 bases between. CDR3 amino acids: CASSQEWISYEQYF. As DNA, the CDR3 is TGTGCCAGCAGCCAAGAATGGATCTCCTACGAGCAGTACTTC.

The chain combines TRBV5-5 with TRBJ2-7, with D unclear. Germline assignment: CDR1 SGHKS and CDR2 YYEKEE (reference sequence). V was trimmed by 3 bases and J by 0 bases, leaving 16 bases between them. The CDR3 covers 16 residues. CDR3 sequence reads: CASSYGSGSISYEQYF. The CDR3, as DNA: TGTGCCAGCAGCTACGGGTCGGGTAGTATCTCCTACGAGCAGTACTTC.

The chain carries TRBV5-1 and TRBJ2-7, with D possibly being TRBD1 or TRBD2 (6 bases each). Germline V gives CDR1 SGHRS, CDR2 YFSETQ. The ends were cut back, 1 base at V and 6 bases at J, with 14 bases in the middle. This CDR3 spans 14 amino acids. The CDR3 DNA reads TGCGCCAGCAGCTTGTTGGGGGGCTCGGGCGAGCAGTACTTC. It is translated as CASSLLGGSGEQYF. The variable domain in full, with the rest retrieved from reference TRBV5-1 and TRBJ2-7, is KAGVTQTPRYLIKTRGQQVTLSCSPISGHRSVSWYQQTPGQGLQFLFEYFSETQRNKGNFPGRFSGRQFSNSRSEMNVSTLELGDSALYLCASSLLGGSGEQYFGPGTRLTVT.

This clonotype was detected only a few times. The chain couples TRBV7-9 to TRBJ1-6; D remains ambiguous. The CDR3 covers 12 residues. V was cut by 0 bases and J by 9 bases, with 3 bases left in between. The germline gives CDR1 SEHNR, CDR2 FQNEAQ (reference sequence). The CDR3 region is CASSLASSPLHF. The CDR3 DNA sequence: TGTGCCAGCAGCTTAGCGAGTTCACCCCTCCACTTT.

The sample holds a few counts of this clonotype. The chain recombines TRBV29-1 with TRBJ2-7, with D maybe TRBD2 (5 bases). Trimming shortened V by 2 bases and J by 4 bases, and 6 bases separated the two germline ends. The CDR3 has 11 residues. Germline values: CDR1 SQVTM, CDR2 ANQGSEA. In nucleotides, the CDR3 is TGCAGCGTTGAAACGGGGTACGAGCAGTACTTC. It codes for CSVETGYEQYF.

The rearrangement joins TRBV7-9 to TRBJ1-1; D unclear. This CDR3 region has 13 residues. Germline V lookup: CDR1 SEHNR, CDR2 FQNEAQ (reference sequence). V dropped 2 bases and J dropped 4 bases, with 8 bases sitting between them. CDR3 nucleotide sequence: TGTGCCAGCAGCTTAAAGCTGGGCACTGAAGCTTTCTTT. Translating it yields CASSLKLGTEAFF.

The genes are TRBV4-1 and TRBJ2-5; D possibly corresponds to TRBD1 (5 bases). Per germline, CDR1 MGHRA and CDR2 YSYEKL. Deletions cut 0 bases from V and 2 bases from J, with 7 bases between. The CDR3 extends over 14 amino acids. The CDR3 nucleotides are TGCGCCAGCAGCCAAGACCCAGGGCAAGAGACCCAGTACTTC. It specifies CASSQDPGQETQYF.

The V and J genes are TRBV2 and TRBJ2-1, with a possible D match to TRBD1 (5 bases). CDR1 and CDR2 from the germline V gene are SNHLY and FYNNEI. Trimming took off 3 bases at V and 9 bases at J, with 15 bases between the two ends. The CDR3 loop spans 14 amino acids. In DNA, the CDR3 is TGTGCCAGCAGTGACAGGGTGATTTCCAGTGAGCAGTTCTTC. This translates into CASSDRVISSEQFF.

This chain connects TRBV4-1 to TRBJ1-1, with D possibly TRBD1 on 6 matching bases. CDR3 size: 13 residues. Trimming removed 3 bases from V and 5 bases from J, with 10 bases in between. Per germline, CDR1 MGHRA and CDR2 YSYEKL. The CDR3 DNA follows: TGCGCCAGCAGCCACACAGGGTTAACTGAAGCTTTCTTT. This encodes CASSHTGLTEAFF.